This T cell receptor (beta chain) was identified during a study of regulatory T cells in long-lasting Graves disease. Only a few counts were recorded for this clonotype. V was trimmed by 3 bases and J by 9 bases, leaving 18 bases between them. The CDR3 runs 14 residues. Germline V gives CDR1 GTSNPN, CDR2 SVGIG (reference sequence). Noted time point: newly diagnosed GD, antithyroid drugs for less than 3 months. There was RNA extracted from PBMCs, and the TCR library was made from it. The TCR beta library used iRepertoire HTBI primers with Arm-PCR amplification of CDR3. TCRdb reprocessed the multiplex PCR reads with MiXCR, giving one entry per CDR3 protein. The sample carries over 500,000 distinct CDR3 sequences, around 15% recorded once. These data were also filed under a second study, of T cells in Graves' hyperthyroidism and ophthalmopathy. This second report adds: Stable hyperthyroidism was told apart from ophthalmopathy by a model built on 13 V-J features.

This specimen consisted of peripheral blood mononuclear cells (PBMCs), obtained at new diagnosis, from a patient treated with antithyroid drugs. V is TRBV30 and J is TRBJ1-5; TRBD1 might be the D (5 bases). The TCR comes from a woman between 25 and 40 years old with Graves disease. CDR3 sequence: CAWSSGALGGPQHF. CDR3 DNA: TGTGCCTGGAGCTCTGGGGCCCTCGGAGGGCCCCAGCATTTT. Drawing the rest from reference TRBV30 and TRBJ1-5, the complete variable domain is SQTIHQWPATLVQPVGSPLSLECTVEGTSNPNLYWYRQAAGRGLQLLFYSVGIGQISSEVPQNLSASRPQDRQFILSSKKLLLSDSGFYLCAWSSGALGGPQHFGDGTRLSIL.